These 21 T cell receptor beta chains were all obtained from the same sample, sequenced in a study of T cell responses to AZD1222 COVID-19 vaccine. TCRdb's copy holds only in-frame clones and misses some; the assay was immunoSEQ multiplex PCR. The sample yields tens of thousands of clones, 90% seen once. This specimen was peripheral blood, taken 28 days after the second AZD1222 dose. The source is an adult who received the AZD1222 COVID-19 vaccine.

The chain carries TRBV3-1 (or the pseudogene TRBV3-2) and TRBJ2-1; D gene uncertain. V lost 4 bases and J lost 0, with 10 bases in between. Germline V gene sequence: CDR1 LGHDT, CDR2 YNNKEL (reference sequence). The CDR3 runs 15 residues. The CDR3 DNA follows: TGTGCCAGCAGCCCCTTCTCGGGCTCCTACAATGAGCAGTTCTTC. Protein: CASSPFSGSYNEQFF.

V usage is TRBV30 and J usage is TRBJ1-4; no firm D call. The ends were cut back, 1 base at V and 3 bases at J, with 6 bases in the middle. This CDR3 is 13 amino acids long. Looked up from germline, CDR1 is GTSNPN and CDR2 is SVGIG (reference sequence). The CDR3 loop is CAWSGRSNEKLFF. For the CDR3, the DNA is TGTGCCTGGAGTGGTAGATCTAATGAAAAACTGTTTTTT.

V and J are TRBV7-8 and TRBJ2-1; D not resolved. CDR1 SGHVS and CDR2 FQNEAQ come from the germline V gene. Trimming took 5 bases from V and 6 from J, leaving 8 bases between them. The length of the CDR3 is 12 residues. CDR3 bases: TGTGCCAGCAGCCCCGACCGCAATGAGCAGTTCTTC. It specifies CASSPDRNEQFF.

This sequence joins TRBV3-1 (or the pseudogene TRBV3-2) and TRBJ1-3; D call uncertain. Germline CDR1 and CDR2: LGHDT and YNNKEL (reference sequence). Trimming stripped 4 bases from V and 10 bases from J, with 14 bases between. The length of the CDR3 is 13 residues. The CDR3 region is CASSPSSGRTIYF. DNA of the CDR3: TGTGCCAGCAGCCCCAGCTCGGGGAGGACCATATATTTT.

The sample holds one count of this clone. The chain employs TRBV4-1 and TRBJ1-2; no clear D gene. V was shortened by 0 bases and J by 2 bases, with 10 bases between the two germline ends. Germline V gives CDR1 MGHRA, CDR2 YSYEKL. The CDR3 has 15 amino acids. The CDR3 sequence: CASSQESGLNYGYTF. CDR3 DNA sequence: TGCGCCAGCAGCCAAGAGTCTGGGCTAAACTATGGCTACACCTTC.

This clone was observed a handful of times. In DNA form, the CDR3 reads TGTGCCAGCAGCGTAGGCGGGGATTGGACTGAAGCTTTCTTT. Translated, it gives CASSVGGDWTEAFF. The chain carries TRBV9 and TRBJ1-1; no reliable D call. V shed 0 bases and J shed 5 bases, with 11 bases lying between them. The germline V gene has CDR1 SGDLS and CDR2 YYNGEE. The CDR3 consists of 14 residues.

The CDR3 nucleotides are TGTGCCAGCAGTGACAGTAACCCCCGTGGAAAACTGTTTTTT. The encoded protein is CASSDSNPRGKLFF. The chain couples TRBV6-1 to TRBJ1-4; D call uncertain. Per the germline V gene, CDR1 is MNHNS and CDR2 is SASEGT. V gave up 3 bases and J gave up 10 bases, with 15 bases separating them. The CDR3 consists of 14 residues.

The rearrangement links TRBV24-1 to TRBJ2-2, with D unresolved. The CDR3 loop spans 14 amino acids. CDR1 KGHDR and CDR2 SFDVKD come from the germline V gene. V was clipped by 6 bases and J by 8 bases, with 15 bases between them. The CDR3 DNA is TGTGCCACCAGTAGGTCGGTCGGATGGGGGGAGCTGTTTTTT. This sequence encodes CATSRSVGWGELFF.

This chain joins TRBV11-2 and TRBJ1-1; TRBD1 matches at 9 bases. V was pared by 5 bases and J by 0 bases, with 7 bases of the junction left unmatched. From germline, CDR1 is SGHAT and CDR2 FQNNGV. The length of the CDR3 is 16 residues. The CDR3 DNA follows: TGTGCCAGCAGCCTGGGACAGGGCTTGATGAACACTGAAGCTTTCTTT. Translating it yields CASSLGQGLMNTEAFF.

This clone was seen only a few times. The chain couples TRBV27 to TRBJ1-5, with 7 bases that match TRBD1. The ends lost 2 bases at V and 4 bases at J; junction bases unmatched: 2. The CDR3 totals 14 residues. Germline loops: CDR1 MNHEY, CDR2 SMNVEV (reference sequence). DNA for the CDR3: TGTGCCAGCAGTTTACAGGGGGGTAATCAGCCCCAGCATTTT. It yields the protein CASSLQGGNQPQHF.

This clone turned up a few times. The rearrangement joins TRBV6-1 to TRBJ1-4; D might be TRBD1 (6 bases). V lost 3 bases and J 8 bases, leaving 13 bases between the germline ends. The germline V gene encodes CDR1 MNHNS and CDR2 SASEGT. The CDR3 spans 14 residues. This CDR3 reads CASSEHREYEKLFF. CDR3 coding DNA: TGTGCCAGCAGTGAGCACAGGGAGTACGAAAAACTGTTTTTT.

The chain recombines TRBV27 with TRBJ1-2; D ambiguous. From germline, CDR1 is MNHEY and CDR2 SMNVEV (reference sequence). This CDR3 spans 13 amino acids. Trimming left V 6 bases short and J 1 base short, with 9 bases between. DNA for the CDR3: TGTGCCAGCAGCCCAGAGGGTAACTATGGCTACACCTTC. It translates to CASSPEGNYGYTF.

J is TRBJ1-1 and V is TRBV5-1, with 8 positions matching TRBD1. V lost 2 bases, J lost 6 bases, and 9 bases stayed unmatched. The CDR3 sequence is 15 residues long. Germline CDR1 and CDR2: SGHRS and YFSETQ. The CDR3 loop is CASSLDGQGPSEAFF. CDR3 sequence (DNA): TGCGCCAGCAGCTTAGATGGACAGGGACCCTCTGAAGCTTTCTTT.

The CDR3 coding sequence is TGTGCCAGCAGCCCGGGCCTTGACAAAGAGACCCAGTACTTC. It translates to CASSPGLDKETQYF. The rearrangement joins TRBV9 to TRBJ2-5; no firm D call. Germline V lookup: CDR1 SGDLS, CDR2 YYNGEE. The germline V and J ends were trimmed by 4 bases and 3 bases, with 13 bases remaining between them. The CDR3 length is 14 residues. The whole variable domain, filled in from reference TRBV9 and TRBJ2-5, reads DSGVTQTPKHLITATGQRVTLRCSPRSGDLSVYWYQQSLDQGLQFLIQYYNGEERAKGNILERFSAQQFPDLHSELNLSSLELGDSALYFCASSPGLDKETQYFGPGTRLLVL.

The chain's CDR3 is CAWRQNSYNEQFF. The CDR3 DNA reads as TGTGCCTGGAGACAGAACTCCTACAATGAGCAGTTCTTC. This rearrangement joins TRBV30 to TRBJ2-1; D is uncertain. With 3 bases removed from V and 0 bases from J, the gap between germline ends came to 6 bases. Per germline, CDR1 GTSNPN and CDR2 SVGIG (reference sequence). The CDR3 covers 13 residues.

The chain links TRBV4-3 to TRBJ2-7; D assignment may be TRBD1 or TRBD2 (5 bases each). This CDR3 is built from 15 residues. V was cut by 2 bases and J by 3 bases, with 14 bases left in between. Germline assignment: CDR1 LGHNA and CDR2 YSLEER. CDR3 nucleotides: TGCGCCAGCAGCCAAACCAGAGGGGCTGACTACGAGCAGTACTTC. This encodes CASSQTRGADYEQYF.

The rearrangement links TRBV19 to TRBJ1-2; 7 bases align to TRBD1. V shed 5 bases and J 4 bases; nucleotides not matched to a gene: 10. From germline, CDR1 is LNHDA and CDR2 SQIVND (reference sequence). The CDR3 extends over 15 amino acids. CDR3 sequence: CASSLLQGPIYGYTF. CDR3 nucleotides: TGTGCCAGTAGTCTACTACAGGGGCCTATCTATGGCTACACCTTC.

This clone appeared once. This chain's CDR3 is CASSLGPGAHEKLFF. For the CDR3, the DNA is TGTGCCAGCAGCTTAGGTCCGGGGGCGCATGAAAAACTGTTTTTT. The chain employs TRBV7-9 and TRBJ1-4, with D tentatively TRBD1 (6 bases). Germline V lookup: CDR1 SEHNR, CDR2 FQNEAQ (reference sequence). V was shortened by 1 base and J by 6 bases, with 12 bases between the two germline ends. This CDR3 comprises 15 residues.

The rearrangement uses TRBV7-8 and TRBJ1-1, with D unclear. V lost 7 bases and J lost 0, with 15 bases in between. Germline V gene data show CDR1 as SGHVS and CDR2 as FQNEAQ. CDR3 size: 15 residues. This CDR3 is CASTPGGVMNTEAFF. The CDR3 region has the DNA TGTGCCAGCACCCCTGGCGGAGTTATGAACACTGAAGCTTTCTTT.

This chain links TRBV7-6 with TRBJ1-1; 9 nucleotides align to TRBD1. The V segment lost 2 bases and the J segment 0 bases; nucleotides outside the gene matches: 10. The V gene's germline CDR1 is SGHVS and CDR2 FNYEAQ. The CDR3 loop spans 18 amino acids. This CDR3 is CASSLIWTRQGVNTEAFF. The CDR3 region has the DNA TGTGCCAGCAGCTTAATTTGGACCCGACAGGGGGTGAACACTGAAGCTTTCTTT.

J is TRBJ1-3 and V is TRBV19; possibly TRBD1 for D (6 bases). The CDR3 spans 15 residues. The germline gives CDR1 LNHDA, CDR2 SQIVND (reference sequence). V gave up 3 bases and J gave up 0 bases, with 9 bases separating them. The CDR3 DNA reads as TGTGCCAGTAGTATCAGGGGCCCCTCTGGAAACACCATATATTTT. It is translated as CASSIRGPSGNTIYF.